The 30 T cell receptor beta chains listed next were all sequenced from one sample in a study of identical twins. TCRdb itself ran the 5' RACE reads through MiXCR, one entry per CDR3 protein. The sample lists 1.5 million to 2 million distinct CDR3 sequences, around 29% occurring once. Sequencing used cord blood. The source of these receptors is a newborn girl in good health.

This chain links TRBV20-1 with TRBJ2-1, with D perhaps TRBD2 (6 bases). Trimming left V 2 bases short and J 4 bases short, with 18 bases between. CDR1 is DFQATT and CDR2 is SNEGSKA in the germline V gene (reference sequence). The CDR3 covers 16 residues. The CDR3 protein is CSARTSRGGAYNEQFF. CDR3 coding DNA: TGCAGTGCTAGAACCTCTAGAGGCGGGGCTTACAATGAGCAGTTCTTC.

The rearrangement links TRBV7-9 to TRBJ2-5; D gene ambiguous. Trimming stripped 6 bases from V and 11 bases from J, with 19 bases between. Germline CDR1 SEHNR, CDR2 FQNEAQ (reference sequence). The CDR3 length is 13 residues. The CDR3 DNA is TGTGCCAGCAGGGTTATAGGGAACAATGAGCAGTACTTC. This gives the protein CASRVIGNNEQYF.

The sample holds a few counts of this clonotype. The chain recombines TRBV7-2 with TRBJ1-4; D might be TRBD1 (6 bases). CDR3 length: 15 residues. Germline CDR1 reads SGHTA; CDR2 reads FQGNSA. V lost 5 bases and J 7 bases, leaving 17 bases between the germline ends. CDR3 region: CASSPADSSGEKLFF. In DNA form, the CDR3 reads TGTGCCAGCAGCCCCGCGGACAGTTCGGGTGAAAAACTGTTTTTT.

In its sample, this clonotype was seen a few times. The chain recombines TRBV12-3 or TRBV12-4 with TRBJ2-5; D possibly corresponds to TRBD1 (6 bases). The DNA end favors TRBJ2-7, so the J call may be wrong. The CDR3 is 14 amino acids. DNA for the CDR3: TGTGCCAGCAGTTTGGGGGCCATGTGGCACGAGCAGTACTTC. Translating gives CASSLGAMWHEQYF.

This clonotype showed up many times. The chain employs TRBV9 and TRBJ2-5; no clear D gene. The CDR3 is made up of 13 amino acids. The germline V and J ends were trimmed by 0 bases and 2 bases, with 5 bases remaining between them. CDR1 and CDR2 from the germline V gene are SGDLS and YYNGEE. In DNA, the CDR3 is TGTGCCAGCAGCGTAGCCTCTCAAGAGACCCAGTACTTC. Residues: CASSVASQETQYF.

The rearrangement links TRBV3-1 to TRBJ2-7; D gene uncertain. The CDR3 loop spans 13 amino acids. The germline V gene has CDR1 LGHDT and CDR2 YNNKEL (reference sequence). The V gene lost 0 bases and the J gene lost 4 bases, with 7 bases spanning the gap. The CDR3 is CASSQDDYYEQYF. The CDR3 DNA is TGTGCCAGCAGCCAAGATGATTATTACGAGCAGTACTTC.

This clonotype occurred a few times. CDR3 DNA: TGTGCCAGCAGCATGGGACAGGCCCCCTACGAGCAGTACTTC. This gives the protein CASSMGQAPYEQYF. The chain uses TRBV27 and TRBJ2-7; 8 bases match TRBD1. CDR1 and CDR2 from the germline V gene are MNHEY and SMNVEV (reference sequence). The V and J ends lost 6 bases and 2 bases, in that order; junction bases with no gene match: 6. The length of the CDR3 is 14 residues.

In DNA form, the CDR3 reads TGTGCCAGCAGCCGCACTAGCCTCCTTGAGACCCAGTACTTC. This encodes CASSRTSLLETQYF. The gene calls are TRBV7-2 and TRBJ2-5; a possible D gene is TRBD2 (6 bases). Germline loops: CDR1 SGHTA, CDR2 FQGNSA. CDR3 length equals 14 residues. Trimming removed 5 bases at V and 5 bases at J, with 15 bases between.

In this sample, this clonotype turned up many times. The J gene is TRBJ1-1, the V gene TRBV28; D uncertain. V lost 1 base and J lost 8, with 8 bases in between. CDR1 and CDR2 from the germline V gene are MDHEN and SYDVKM. The CDR3 sequence is 12 residues long. The CDR3 sequence is CASSLYPGEAFF. The CDR3 DNA is TGTGCCAGCAGTTTATACCCGGGGGAAGCTTTCTTT.

The chain has TRBV2 and TRBJ2-1, with 9 bases lining up with TRBD2. The V and J ends lost 2 bases and 9 bases, in that order; junction bases with no gene match: 8. Germline V gives CDR1 SNHLY, CDR2 FYNNEI. This CDR3 is built from 15 residues. CDR3 amino acids: CASSELRGGAGEQFF. In nucleotides, the CDR3 is TGTGCCAGCAGTGAACTCCGCGGGGGGGCCGGTGAGCAGTTCTTC.

This clonotype was observed once. The CDR3 DNA reads TGCAGTGCCCACAGGGGGCCTGGGTTTCCCCTCCACTTT. Protein product: CSAHRGPGFPLHF. This chain uses TRBV20-1 with TRBJ1-6; 9 positions agree with TRBD1. The CDR3 has 13 residues. J was trimmed by 13 bases and V by 6 bases; bases with no gene match: 10. The germline gives CDR1 DFQATT, CDR2 SNEGSKA (reference sequence).

This clonotype was detected a few times. The chain joins TRBV2 to TRBJ2-1, with TRBD2 identical over 10 bases. Unmatched junction bases numbered 5, after V lost 7 bases and J lost 2 bases. CDR3 length: 15 residues. CDR1 and CDR2 from the germline V gene are SNHLY and FYNNEI. The CDR3 protein is CASIWTSGTYNEQFF. In DNA, the CDR3 is TGTGCCAGCATTTGGACTAGCGGTACCTACAATGAGCAGTTCTTC.

The V and J genes are TRBV6-6 and TRBJ2-2; TRBD2 matches 11 bases. This CDR3 region has 17 residues. The germline gives CDR1 MNHNY, CDR2 SVGAGI (reference sequence). V gave up 0 bases and J gave up 6 bases; unmatched junction bases: 6. CDR3 in amino acids: CASSYSTSGVQAGELFF. The CDR3 region has the DNA TGTGCCAGCAGTTACTCGACTAGCGGGGTGCAAGCCGGGGAGCTGTTTTTT.

This clonotype was seen a handful of times. The chain uses TRBV20-1 and TRBJ2-1; 10 nucleotides align to TRBD2. Germline-derived CDR1 and CDR2 are DFQATT and SNEGSKA (reference sequence). CDR3 length: 16 amino acids. Germline trimming cut 3 bases from V and 4 bases from J; bases unmatched to any gene: 9. For the CDR3, the DNA is TGCAGTGCTAGGCCCCTAGCGGGAGACCGGTACAATGAGCAGTTCTTC. It encodes CSARPLAGDRYNEQFF.

The rearrangement uses TRBV7-2 and TRBJ1-1, with D unresolved. V was pared by 1 base and J by 5 bases, with 14 bases between. The length of the CDR3 is 15 residues. Germline V CDR1 and CDR2: SGHTA, FQGNSA. CDR3 sequence: CASSLEGPPSTEAFF. Here the CDR3 DNA reads TGTGCCAGCAGCTTAGAAGGGCCCCCGAGTACTGAAGCTTTCTTT.

This clonotype was found a few times. This chain connects TRBV9 to TRBJ1-2; D perhaps matches TRBD1 (5 bases). Germline loops: CDR1 SGDLS, CDR2 YYNGEE. Between the trimmed V and J ends, which lost 0 bases and 7 bases, there was a span of 19 bases. CDR3 length equals 16 residues. The CDR3 here is CASSVAHLTAPRGYTF. DNA for the CDR3: TGTGCCAGCAGCGTAGCCCATTTGACAGCGCCTCGTGGCTACACCTTC. The full variable domain, completed using reference TRBV9 and TRBJ1-2, is DSGVTQTPKHLITATGQRVTLRCSPRSGDLSVYWYQQSLDQGLQFLIQYYNGEERAKGNILERFSAQQFPDLHSELNLSSLELGDSALYFCASSVAHLTAPRGYTFGSGTRLTVV.

The rearrangement joins TRBV4-2 to TRBJ1-4; possible D gene TRBD1, 6 bases. Per germline, CDR1 LGHNA and CDR2 YNFKEQ. Trimming stripped 4 bases from V and 8 bases from J, with 17 bases between. The CDR3 is made up of 15 amino acids. The CDR3 protein is CASSRRDGGQEKLFF. The CDR3 nucleotides read TGTGCCAGCAGCCGCCGGGACGGGGGGCAAGAAAAACTGTTTTTT.

This clonotype was counted a few times. This chain connects TRBV28 to TRBJ1-2, with 7 bases lining up with TRBD1. V dropped 2 bases and J dropped 4; count of bases not matched to a gene: 7. The CDR3 totals 15 residues. Germline V gene data show CDR1 as MDHEN and CDR2 as SYDVKM. CDR3 region: CASSLTNRDSYGYTF. The CDR3 bases are TGTGCCAGCAGTTTAACCAACAGGGACAGCTATGGCTACACCTTC.

The V call is TRBV24-1, the J call TRBJ2-1; TRBD2 matches at 9 bases. This CDR3 has 18 amino acids. The V gene's germline CDR1 is KGHDR and CDR2 SFDVKD. Trimming removed 3 bases from V and 2 bases from J; junction bases left unmatched: 10. This chain's CDR3 is CATSDQRLAGRTYNEQFF. The CDR3 DNA sequence: TGTGCCACCAGTGATCAGCGTCTAGCGGGAAGGACCTACAATGAGCAGTTCTTC.

This clonotype has more than one count but fewer than ten. The rearrangement uses TRBV4-1 and TRBJ2-7, with D perhaps being TRBD1 or TRBD2 (5 bases each). This CDR3 has 17 residues. Trimming pared 0 bases from V and 1 base from J, leaving 16 bases between. Germline values: CDR1 MGHRA, CDR2 YSYEKL. DNA of the CDR3: TGCGCCAGCAGCCAAGATGCGGGCAGGGCACTTTCCTACGAGCAGTACTTC. Residues: CASSQDAGRALSYEQYF.

The chain couples TRBV20-1 to TRBJ2-7, with 10 bases that match TRBD1. Looked up from germline, CDR1 is DFQATT and CDR2 is SNEGSKA (reference sequence). V lost 7 bases to trimming and J lost 2 bases; unmatched junction nucleotides: 8. The CDR3 loop spans 14 amino acids. The CDR3 DNA sequence: TGCAGTGAGCGAGGGGGACAGGGGCCCTACGAGCAGTACTTC. Protein: CSERGGQGPYEQYF.

The chain couples TRBV6-1 to TRBJ1-2, with TRBD1 identical over 9 bases. From germline, CDR1 is MNHNS and CDR2 SASEGT. With V trimmed by 2 bases and J by 5 bases, 3 bases remained unmatched. The CDR3 sequence is 14 residues long. As DNA, the CDR3 is TGTGCCAGCAGTGAAAGACAGGGGGTTTATGGCTACACCTTC. Protein: CASSERQGVYGYTF.

The rearrangement links TRBV27 to TRBJ1-1; tentatively, D is TRBD1 (5 bases). The length of the CDR3 is 16 residues. Trimming stripped 5 bases from V and 3 bases from J, with 19 bases between. Germline V gives CDR1 MNHEY, CDR2 SMNVEV (reference sequence). This chain's CDR3 is CASSPLFGGSHTEAFF. CDR3 nucleotide sequence: TGTGCCAGCAGTCCGCTTTTTGGGGGAAGTCACACTGAAGCTTTCTTT.

V and J are TRBV6-1 and TRBJ1-1; D remains ambiguous. The CDR3 runs to 15 residues. Per germline, CDR1 MNHNS and CDR2 SASEGT. The germline V and J ends were trimmed by 1 base and 6 bases, with 15 bases remaining between them. CDR3 nucleotides: TGTGCCAGCAGTGAAGTTGCCCTCGTTGGCTCTGAAGCTTTCTTT. Its translation: CASSEVALVGSEAFF.

V is TRBV7-8 and J is TRBJ2-5; a possible D gene is TRBD1 (5 bases). CDR1 SGHVS and CDR2 FQNEAQ come from the germline V gene. V gave up 2 bases and J gave up 2 bases, with 15 bases separating them. The CDR3 covers 16 residues. The CDR3 DNA sequence: TGTGCCAGCAGCTTATTATCGCCCCGGACACAAGAGACCCAGTACTTC. This sequence encodes CASSLLSPRTQETQYF.

This clonotype was counted a few times. V usage is TRBV4-2 and J usage is TRBJ1-4, with D perhaps TRBD1 (5 bases). CDR1 is LGHNA, CDR2 YNFKEQ, per germline. The length of the CDR3 is 19 residues. The V end lost 0 bases, the J end lost 0 bases, and 17 bases lay between the germline ends. This CDR3 is CASSQDSCPSTATNEKLFF. The CDR3 region has the DNA TGTGCCAGCAGCCAAGATAGTTGCCCCTCGACAGCAACTAATGAAAAACTGTTTTTT.

In its sample, this clonotype was seen a few times. The chain joins TRBV20-1 to TRBJ1-1, with 7 positions matching TRBD1. CDR1 and CDR2 from the germline V gene are DFQATT and SNEGSKA (reference sequence). The CDR3 length is 13 residues. The V segment lost 6 bases and the J segment 1 base; nucleotides outside the gene matches: 5. Written as DNA, the CDR3 is TGCAGTGCAGTCAGGGGGGGGAACACTGAAGCTTTCTTT. Residues: CSAVRGGNTEAFF.

J is TRBJ1-5 and V is TRBV4-2, with D maybe TRBD1 (5 bases). V shed 0 bases and J shed 6 bases, with 15 bases lying between them. The CDR3 totals 16 residues. Germline CDR1 is LGHNA and CDR2 is YNFKEQ. The CDR3 region is CASSQDHQGISQPQHF. In nucleotides, the CDR3 is TGTGCCAGCAGCCAAGATCATCAGGGAATAAGTCAGCCCCAGCATTTT.

The V gene is TRBV28, the J gene TRBJ2-5; no definite D call. The germline CDR1 and CDR2 sequences are MDHEN and SYDVKM. V lost 2 bases, J lost 2 bases, and 9 bases lay in between. The CDR3 length is 14 residues. CDR3 region: CASSLVSRQETQYF. In DNA form, the CDR3 reads TGTGCCAGCAGTTTAGTGAGTCGTCAAGAGACCCAGTACTTC.

This clonotype turned up a few times. The CDR3: CASRRLAGFNEQFF. The CDR3, as DNA: TGCGCCAGCAGACGGCTAGCGGGGTTCAATGAGCAGTTCTTC. This sequence joins TRBV4-1 and TRBJ2-1, with 9 bases identical to TRBD2. CDR3 length equals 14 residues. V shed 6 bases and J 6 bases; nucleotides not matched to a gene: 6. CDR1 MGHRA and CDR2 YSYEKL come from the germline V gene.